The clone carrying this T cell receptor (beta chain) appeared a few times. Its matching antigen is unknown. CDR1 is LGHNA and CDR2 is YSLEER in the germline V gene. J lost 6 bases, V lost 2 bases, and 8 bases had no gene match. This CDR3 comprises 15 residues. For TCRbeta, the library was prepared with unique molecular identifiers. TCRdb processed the PCR reads anew with MiXCR; each CDR3 protein has one entry. The table includes about 980,000 distinct CDR3 sequences, under 30% detected once. This entry is derived from a study of T-cell reconstitution after alpha-beta-depleted transplantation in children. General study points: Surviving recipient cells, namely T cells and thymic progenitors, were the source of high day-60 TCRbeta diversity in some patients. By about two months after transplant, alpha-beta T cells reportedly arose from several hundred graft clones that had expanded. T-cell numbers and diversity, one year after transplant, stemmed largely from T cells that were newly produced.

This clonotype originated in a boy younger than two who had a stem cell transplant for SCID, so the T cells may come from the graft donor. The V gene is TRBV4-3, the J gene TRBJ1-1; TRBD1 matches 8 bases. Here the sequenced sample was PBMCs, mostly from graft donor cells, taken 360 days after TCRalphabeta/CD19-depleted stem cell transplant. CDR3 in DNA: TGCGCCAGCAGCCAACCCCACAGGGGGGTCGCTGAAGCTTTCTTT. The encoded protein is CASSQPHRGVAEAFF.